The next 21 T cell receptor beta chains were all read from a single sample in a study of CD8 T cells in ankylosing spondylitis. TCRdb independently ran MiXCR on the 5' RACE reads; one entry per CDR3 protein. There are about 140,000 distinct CDR3 sequences in the sample; roughly 8% occur only once, and 7.3% lies in the top ten. Material: synovial fluid, either unsorted or a sorted T cell fraction (not recorded which). The source is a male donor with ankylosing spondylitis.

This clonotype was detected many times. The chain links TRBV7-2 to TRBJ1-6; D ambiguous. CDR1 and CDR2 from the germline V gene are SGHTA and FQGNSA. This CDR3 is built from 15 residues. V lost 6 bases, J lost 7 bases, and 16 bases lay in between. CDR3 DNA sequence: TGTGCCAGCAGTCTAGGGTCCCATGGGAATTCACCCCTCCACTTT. This gives the protein CASSLGSHGNSPLHF.

The V and J genes are TRBV12-3 or TRBV12-4 and TRBJ1-3; 7 bases are shared with TRBD1. The CDR3 sequence is 14 residues long. Trimming at V came to 7 bases and at J to 4 bases, leaving 7 bases not matched to a gene. In nucleotides, the CDR3 is TGTGCCAGCATTCTAACAGGGGAAGGAAACACCATATATTTT. Protein sequence: CASILTGEGNTIYF.

This clonotype was detected only once. The V and J genes are TRBV11-2 and TRBJ2-3, with D tentatively TRBD2 (6 bases). The CDR3 extends over 16 amino acids. The germline V gene has CDR1 SGHAT and CDR2 FQNNGV. Trimming removed 5 bases at V and 3 bases at J, with 18 bases between. The CDR3 coding sequence is TGTGCCAGCAGCGTCTTCGGCGCAGGAGGGACAGATACGCAGTATTTT. Amino acids: CASSVFGAGGTDTQYF.

The chain is built from TRBV2 and TRBJ2-2; D uncertain. Germline CDR1 and CDR2: SNHLY and FYNNEI. V was pared by 5 bases and J by 3 bases, with 7 bases between. This CDR3 has 13 amino acids. The DNA of the CDR3 is TGTGCCAGCAGTACTGGGTACACCGGGGAGCTGTTTTTT. Residues: CASSTGYTGELFF.

In its sample, this clonotype was seen a few times. The V call is TRBV21-1, the J call TRBJ2-7; TRBD1 reflects the table's D call only, with no check against the DNA. TRBV21-1 is listed as a pseudogene. The CDR3 is made up of 15 amino acids. The CDR3 sequence: CASSEKRRQGCEQYF. Written as DNA, the CDR3 is TGTGCCAGCAGCGAAAAGAGGAGACAGGGGTGCGAGCAGTACTTC.

J is TRBJ2-7 and V is TRBV13; tentatively, D is TRBD1 or TRBD2 (5 bases each). This CDR3 is built from 14 residues. Germline values: CDR1 PRHDT, CDR2 FYEKMQ (reference sequence). V gave up 1 base and J gave up 7 bases, with 14 bases separating them. The CDR3 DNA follows: TGTGCCAGCAGCTTAGTGCCGGGGCATGGGGAGCAGTACTTC. It is translated as CASSLVPGHGEQYF.

This clonotype appeared many times. The chain combines TRBV6-5 with TRBJ1-6; weak D call: TRBD1 (5 bases). The CDR3 extends over 13 amino acids. In germline, CDR1 is MNHEY, CDR2 SVGAGI. V lost 2 bases, J lost 9 bases, and 8 bases lay in between. DNA for the CDR3: TGTGCCAGCAGTTACAATGGGGGTTCACCCCTCCACTTT. This gives the protein CASSYNGGSPLHF.

This clonotype was detected many times. The genes are TRBV6-2 or TRBV6-3 and TRBJ1-6; D perhaps matches TRBD1 (5 bases). The CDR3 has 15 amino acids. With 6 bases removed from V and 7 bases from J, the gap between germline ends came to 16 bases. Per the germline V gene, CDR1 is MNHEY and CDR2 is SVGEGT. Here the CDR3 reads CASRLGGIQNSPLHF. The CDR3 DNA reads TGTGCCAGCAGACTCGGGGGGATTCAGAATTCACCCCTCCACTTT.

This clonotype appeared many times. The V and J genes are TRBV20-1 and TRBJ1-5; unclear D gene. The ends were cut back, 1 base at V and 11 bases at J, with 18 bases in the middle. Germline CDR1 reads DFQATT; CDR2 reads SNEGSKA (reference sequence). CDR3 length: 14 amino acids. The CDR3 coding sequence is TGCAGTGCTAGAGTTACGGCGGTCCGCGGCGCCCAGCATTTT. Translating gives CSARVTAVRGAQHF.

This clonotype came up a few times. The chain recombines TRBV6-1 with TRBJ2-3; 7 nucleotides line up with TRBD2. Unmatched junction bases numbered 5, after V lost 6 bases and J lost 5 bases. This CDR3 region has 13 residues. Germline loops: CDR1 MNHNS, CDR2 SASEGT. Written as DNA, the CDR3 is TGTGCCAGCAGGAGGACGGGGGGAGATACGCAGTATTTT. As protein: CASRRTGGDTQYF.

This clonotype occurred many times. V and J are TRBV12-3 or TRBV12-4 and TRBJ2-1, with TRBD1 as a possible D gene (6 bases). V was pared by 5 bases and J by 7 bases, with 9 bases between. The CDR3 covers 12 residues. This CDR3 is CASSTGINEQFF. CDR3 nucleotide sequence: TGTGCCAGCAGTACAGGGATTAATGAGCAGTTCTTC.

The chain couples TRBV10-2 to TRBJ2-5; 9 bases fit TRBD2. CDR3 length: 15 amino acids. The germline V gene encodes CDR1 WSHSY and CDR2 SAAADI. Trimming at V came to 5 bases and at J to 1 base, leaving 5 bases not matched to a gene. The CDR3 nucleotides are TGCGCCAGCAGTAGAGTAGCGGGAGCCCAAGAGACCCAGTACTTC. It specifies CASSRVAGAQETQYF.

The rearrangement uses TRBV20-1 and TRBJ1-2; 11 positions match TRBD1. This CDR3 spans 14 amino acids. J gave up 3 bases and V 1 base, and 1 base lay outside the gene matches. Germline-derived CDR1 and CDR2 are DFQATT and SNEGSKA (reference sequence). The CDR3 spells CSARGDRGDYGYTF. The CDR3 nucleotides read TGCAGTGCTAGAGGGGACAGGGGGGACTATGGCTACACCTTC.

This clonotype was picked up a small number of times. This rearrangement joins TRBV20-1 to TRBJ1-1, with 7 bases fitting TRBD1. Losses at the gene ends were 5 bases for V and 0 bases for J; bases not matched to a gene: 12. Germline-derived CDR1 and CDR2 are DFQATT and SNEGSKA (reference sequence). This CDR3 spans 16 amino acids. The chain's CDR3 is CSAHRQGGGMNTEAFF. CDR3 coding DNA: TGCAGTGCTCACCGACAGGGAGGGGGCATGAACACTGAAGCTTTCTTT.

The chain links TRBV7-6 to TRBJ2-2, with D tentatively TRBD1 (5 bases). The CDR3 has 16 amino acids. Per the germline V gene, CDR1 is SGHVS and CDR2 is FNYEAQ. Trimming took 5 bases from V and 4 from J, leaving 17 bases between them. This chain's CDR3 is CASSPSPGRATGELFF. The DNA of the CDR3 is TGTGCCAGCAGCCCCAGCCCGGGCAGGGCCACCGGGGAGCTGTTTTTT. The variable domain in full, with the rest retrieved from reference TRBV7-6 and TRBJ2-2, is GAGVSQSPRYKVTKRGQDVALRCDPISGHVSLYWYRQALGQGPEFLTYFNYEAQQDKSGLPNDRFSAERPEGSISTLTIQRTEQRDSAMYRCASSPSPGRATGELFFGEGSRLTVL.

This clonotype was recorded many times. This chain uses TRBV27 with TRBJ2-3, with a possible D match to TRBD1 (5 bases). Per the germline V gene, CDR1 is MNHEY and CDR2 is SMNVEV (reference sequence). The CDR3 covers 15 residues. Trimming shortened V by 0 bases and J by 7 bases, and 14 bases separated the two germline ends. The DNA of the CDR3 is TGTGCCAGCAGTTTATCAGGTCAGGGCGTGCATACGCAGTATTTT. This translates into CASSLSGQGVHTQYF.

This chain uses TRBV4-3 with TRBJ2-3; D ambiguous. Germline CDR1 and CDR2: LGHNA and YSLEER. Trimming left V 0 bases short and J 7 bases short, with 11 bases between. The CDR3 extends over 14 amino acids. The CDR3 DNA is TGCGCCAGCAGCCAAGAAGGCTATGGAAATACGCAGTATTTT. Residues: CASSQEGYGNTQYF.

The sample holds many counts of this clonotype. This chain uses TRBV7-2 with TRBJ1-5, with 7 bases fitting TRBD1. Trimming at V came to 8 bases and at J to 4 bases, leaving 8 bases not matched to a gene. CDR3 length equals 14 residues. Germline assignment: CDR1 SGHTA and CDR2 FQGNSA. CDR3 sequence: CASAATGRNQPQHF. Here the CDR3 DNA reads TGTGCCAGCGCCGCGACAGGGAGGAATCAGCCCCAGCATTTT.

This clonotype was recorded many times. The V and J genes are TRBV2 and TRBJ1-2, with a weak D call TRBD1 (6 bases). The CDR3 runs to 13 residues. Germline V gives CDR1 SNHLY, CDR2 FYNNEI. Trimming took 2 bases from V and 7 from J, leaving 11 bases between them. The CDR3 spells CASSEQGLGGYTF. CDR3 sequence (DNA): TGTGCCAGCAGTGAACAGGGGCTCGGTGGCTACACCTTC. Filled out from reference TRBV2 and TRBJ1-2, the complete variable domain reads EPEVTQTPSHQVTQMGQEVILRCVPISNHLYFYWYRQILGQKVEFLVSFYNNEISEKSEIFDDQFSVERPDGSNFTLKIRSTKLEDSAMYFCASSEQGLGGYTFGSGTRLTVV.

This sequence joins TRBV4-3 and TRBJ1-2; D perhaps matches TRBD1 (6 bases). The CDR3 runs to 16 residues. Deletions cut 4 bases from V and 4 bases from J, with 19 bases between. Germline CDR1 LGHNA, CDR2 YSLEER. The CDR3 sequence: CASSLSRTALSYGYTF. Here the CDR3 DNA reads TGCGCCAGCAGCCTCTCCCGGACAGCATTAAGCTATGGCTACACCTTC.

The chain couples TRBV30 to TRBJ1-2, with a possible D match to TRBD1 (5 bases). The CDR3 is 14 amino acids. Per the germline V gene, CDR1 is GTSNPN and CDR2 is SVGIG (reference sequence). Trimming cost V 1 base and J 6 bases, with 15 bases left between them. The CDR3 is CAWSEGTDRDGYTF. DNA for the CDR3: TGTGCCTGGAGTGAAGGGACGGACCGGGATGGCTACACCTTC.